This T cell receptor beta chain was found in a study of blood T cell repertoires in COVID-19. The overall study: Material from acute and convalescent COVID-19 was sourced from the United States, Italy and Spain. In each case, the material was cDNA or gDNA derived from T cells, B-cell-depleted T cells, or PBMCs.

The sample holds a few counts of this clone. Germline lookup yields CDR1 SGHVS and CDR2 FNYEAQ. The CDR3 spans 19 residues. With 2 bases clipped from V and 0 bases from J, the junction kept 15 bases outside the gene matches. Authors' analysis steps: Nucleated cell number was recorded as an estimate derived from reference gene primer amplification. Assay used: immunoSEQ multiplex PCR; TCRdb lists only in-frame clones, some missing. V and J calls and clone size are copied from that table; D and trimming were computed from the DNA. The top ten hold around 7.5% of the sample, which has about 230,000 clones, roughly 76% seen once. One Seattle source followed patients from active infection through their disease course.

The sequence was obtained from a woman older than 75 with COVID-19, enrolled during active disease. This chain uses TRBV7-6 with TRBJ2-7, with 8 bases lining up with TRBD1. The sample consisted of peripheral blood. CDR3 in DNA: TGTGCCAGCAGCTTAACTTTCAGGGGGCAGTTACCCTTCTCCTACGAGCAGTACTTC. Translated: CASSLTFRGQLPFSYEQYF.